This TCR beta chain originates from a study of shared clonotypes between healthy human individuals. Looking at the study overall: The study drew on a couple of women and a few men aged 18 to 49 as donors.

A remark on this clone: The antigen is unknown.

The CDR3 is 14 amino acids. Germline lookup yields CDR1 KGHSH and CDR2 LQKENI. With 3 bases removed from V and 0 bases from J, the gap between germline ends came to 6 bases. Sequencing was performed with immunoSEQ multiplex PCR; in TCRdb, only in-frame clones are kept and a portion is missing. Here the sample spans about 1.5 million clones, 95% to 99% being singletons. Points from the study as a whole: Relative to their counterparts shared across all four donors, non-shared clonotypes exhibited diminished generation probabilities.

Sequencing was carried out using naive CD4+ T cells sorted from blood. Subset specified: CD45RA+ positively selected. This clonotype was obtained from a man aged 25 to 40 in good health. The gene calls are TRBV18 and TRBJ1-5; D might be TRBD1 (5 bases). The DNA for the CDR3 is TGTGCCAGCTCACCGACAGATAGCAATCAGCCCCAGCATTTT. This gives the protein CASSPTDSNQPQHF.